The text below deals with one TCR beta chain. TCRdb passed the 5' RACE reads through MiXCR, listing each CDR3 protein once. The table has a few hundred thousand distinct CDR3 sequences, 15% to 20% seen once. The data are from a study of CD8 T cells in ankylosing spondylitis. The sequence was collected from a male donor with ankylosing spondylitis or in good health (not recorded which). Sequences were obtained from blood, either unsorted or a sorted T cell fraction (not recorded which).

The chain's CDR3 is CASSQDGEDQETQYF. CDR3 DNA: TGCGCCAGCAGCCAAGATGGGGAAGACCAAGAGACCCAGTACTTC. The chain is built from TRBV4-3 and TRBJ2-5; D unresolved. V was shortened by 0 bases and J by 0 bases, with 8 bases between the two germline ends. The CDR3 is 15 residues long. CDR1 LGHNA and CDR2 YSLEER come from the germline V gene.